The clone carrying this T cell receptor (beta chain) was seen ten or more times. Its specificity is unknown. This specimen belongs to a study of response to subunit inactivated influenza vaccine. The CDR3 totals 13 residues. Germline-derived CDR1 and CDR2 are SGDLS and YYNGEE. The ends were cut back, 3 bases at V and 4 bases at J, with 10 bases in the middle. TCRdb passed the RT-PCR reads through MiXCR, listing each CDR3 protein once. The sample lists roughly 650,000 distinct CDR3 sequences, around 15% occurring once. General study findings and limits: Authors suggested each seasonal influenza vaccination recruits few new T cells.

The specimen was PBMCs from blood, collected less than 15 days before vaccination. The chain couples TRBV9 to TRBJ1-1; D remains ambiguous. The sequence was collected from a man aged 45 to 65 who received an inactivated influenza vaccine. DNA for the CDR3: TGTGCCAGCAGCGACACCGGGCCCACTGAAGCTTTCTTT. Protein: CASSDTGPTEAFF.